Below, 13 T cell receptor beta chains from the same sample are listed, as sequenced in a study of prognosis after radiotherapy for stage I lung cancer. Two-round multiplex PCR on genomic DNA was the method by which TCR beta CDR3 was amplified. Primers (each specific to one TRBV or TRBJ gene) were used in first-round PCR. One entry per CDR3 protein, called by TCRdb with MiXCR from the multiplex PCR reads. This table holds more than 30,000 distinct CDR3 sequences, about 42% found once. This specimen consisted of PBMCs, obtained before or after stereotactic body radiation therapy (not recorded which). The receptors were gathered from a donor over 45 with non-small cell lung cancer.

This clonotype was observed many times. V gene TRBV18 combines with J gene TRBJ2-3; D may be TRBD2 (5 bases). The V gene lost 0 bases and the J gene lost 4 bases, with 5 bases spanning the gap. This CDR3 region has 13 residues. Looked up from germline, CDR1 is KGHSH and CDR2 is LQKENI. The CDR3 bases are TGTGCCAGCTCACCACCCGGGGCAGATACGCAGTATTTT. Protein sequence: CASSPPGADTQYF.

This clonotype was seen many times. In DNA, the CDR3 is TGTGCCAGCAGTGCCCGGGGGGGGAGCACAGATACGCAGTATTTT. Translated, it gives CASSARGGSTDTQYF. This chain links TRBV2 with TRBJ2-3, with TRBD2 matching 8 bases. Per germline, CDR1 SNHLY and CDR2 FYNNEI. Trimming took 4 bases from V and 0 from J; bases not matched to a gene: 3. The CDR3 runs 15 residues.

In regard to this clonotype: A much larger clone sits a single nucleotide away, making a read error possible. The conserved final phenylalanine or tryptophan is absent from the CDR3, which likely points to a read error. The chain recombines TRBV10-3 with TRBJ1-1; D might be TRBD1 (5 bases). Germline CDR1 ENHRY, CDR2 SYGVKD. The CDR3 sequence is 14 residues long. Trimming cost V 6 bases and J 4 bases, with 15 bases left between them. CDR3 DNA: TGTGCCATCAGGGGGGACGGCCTGTGCACTGAAGCTTTCTCT. It encodes CAIRGDGLCTEAFS.

This clonotype was counted ten times or more. V and J are TRBV7-6 and TRBJ1-6; no firm D call. The germline CDR1 and CDR2 sequences are SGHVS and FNYEAQ. CDR3 length: 14 residues. The V and J ends lost 3 bases and 7 bases respectively, with 10 bases between them. This CDR3 reads CASSLLDGNSPLHF. For the CDR3, the DNA is TGTGCCAGCAGCTTGCTGGATGGGAATTCACCCCTCCACTTT. Variable domain in full (rest from reference TRBV7-6 and TRBJ1-6): GAGVSQSPRYKVTKRGQDVALRCDPISGHVSLYWYRQALGQGPEFLTYFNYEAQQDKSGLPNDRFSAERPEGSISTLTIQRTEQRDSAMYRCASSLLDGNSPLHFGNGTRLTVT.

This clonotype came up many times. The genes are TRBV14 and TRBJ2-7, with D unclear. V was trimmed by 3 bases and J by 0 bases, leaving 15 bases between them. Looked up from germline, CDR1 is SGHDN and CDR2 is FVKESK. The CDR3 extends over 16 amino acids. The CDR3 is CASSHHSGSYSYEQYF. The CDR3 DNA is TGTGCCAGCAGCCATCACTCCGGCAGCTACTCCTACGAGCAGTACTTC.

This clonotype showed up many times. The gene calls are TRBV11-2 and TRBJ2-5; D remains ambiguous. Trimming left V 1 base short and J 4 bases short, with 10 bases between. The CDR3 length is 14 residues. The V gene's germline CDR1 is SGHAT and CDR2 FQNNGV. CDR3 in DNA: TGTGCCAGCAGCTTAGGTATGGGGATAGAGACCCAGTACTTC. It is translated as CASSLGMGIETQYF.

This chain joins TRBV7-2 and TRBJ2-7; D is uncertain. V gave up 7 bases and J gave up 7 bases, with 20 bases separating them. Germline values: CDR1 SGHTA, CDR2 FQGNSA. The CDR3 runs 14 residues. CDR3 residues: CASTTGQENLEQYF. In DNA, the CDR3 is TGTGCCAGCACAACGGGTCAGGAGAATTTGGAGCAGTACTTC. The whole variable domain, remainder taken from reference TRBV7-2 and TRBJ2-7, is GAGVSQSPSNKVTEKGKDVELRCDPISGHTALYWYRQSLGQGLEFLIYFQGNSAPDKSGLPSDRFSAERTGGSVSTLTIQRTQQEDSAVYLCASTTGQENLEQYFGPGTRLTVT.

The chain is built from TRBV6-2 or TRBV6-3 and TRBJ1-5; 9 bases are shared with TRBD1. The CDR3 length is 15 residues. V shed 5 bases and J 15 bases; nucleotides not matched to a gene: 17. Germline CDR1 is MNHEY and CDR2 is SVGEGT. The DNA for the CDR3 is TGTGCCAGCAGTGAGGTGGGACAGGGTTGGCAGCGCCGGCATTTT. The encoded protein is CASSEVGQGWQRRHF.

By share, this clonotype counts as medium-sized. The chain employs TRBV6-1 and TRBJ1-2; the match to TRBD1 covers 9 bases. The CDR3 loop spans 16 amino acids. V dropped 3 bases and J dropped 0; count of bases not matched to a gene: 5. Germline assignment: CDR1 MNHNS and CDR2 SASEGT. CDR3 sequence: CASSDQTGGANYGYTF. Here the CDR3 DNA reads TGTGCCAGCAGTGATCAAACAGGGGGCGCTAACTATGGCTACACCTTC.

This chain uses TRBV11-1 with TRBJ2-7; 8 bases agree with TRBD2. V was pared by 5 bases and J by 2 bases, with 5 bases of the junction left unmatched. This CDR3 has 14 amino acids. Germline V gene lookup returns CDR1 SGHAT and CDR2 FQDESV (reference sequence). The CDR3 here is CASSRLARTYEQYF. In DNA form, the CDR3 reads TGTGCCAGCAGCCGACTAGCGCGGACCTACGAGCAGTACTTC.

Turning to this clonotype: This may stem from a read error, because a much larger clone lies one nucleotide away. This chain connects TRBV6-1 to TRBJ2-2; possible D gene TRBD2, 5 bases. The CDR3 is 13 residues long. The germline V gene has CDR1 MNHNS and CDR2 SASEGT. CDR3 region: CASSRGQHGELSF. CDR3 DNA: TGTGCCAGCAGTCGCGGCCAACACGGGGAGCTGTCTTTT.

The genes are TRBV6-1 and TRBJ1-5, with no clear D. Germline CDR1 is MNHNS and CDR2 is SASEGT. V lost 5 bases and J lost 4, with 9 bases in between. The CDR3 has 13 residues. CDR3 sequence reads: CASSTVPNQPQHF. The CDR3 nucleotides are TGTGCCAGCAGTACGGTGCCGAATCAGCCCCAGCATTTT.

This clonotype is categorized as medium-sized (0.01 to 0.1%). The rearrangement links TRBV28 to TRBJ1-1, with D uncertain. The CDR3 is 11 residues long. Germline CDR1 and CDR2: MDHEN and SYDVKM. With 8 bases removed from V and 2 bases from J, the gap between germline ends came to 6 bases. CDR3 amino acids: CASVKNTEAFF. For the CDR3, the DNA is TGTGCCAGCGTCAAAAACACTGAAGCTTTCTTT.